Described below is a single T cell receptor (beta chain) sequence and its context. Antigen unknown. The CDR3 is 15 amino acids. Germline-derived CDR1 and CDR2 are SGHVS and FQNEAQ. V was shortened by 1 base and J by 7 bases, with 11 bases between the two germline ends. Profiled with immunoSEQ multiplex PCR; TCRdb holds only in-frame clones, not every one. The repertoire has roughly 100,000 clones, around 87% of them found once; the top ten carry approximately 5%. These data belong to a study of T cell responses to AZD1222 COVID-19 vaccine. Study-wide points: Sampling that yielded the repertoires occurred only after the peak T cell response. Reports indicate that nearly half of spike-specific TCRs are directed at unmutated variant regions. Clonal diversity was possibly underestimated; the donors were predominantly white British and more often female.

This clonotype was obtained from an adult in good health. The chain has TRBV7-8 and TRBJ1-6; unclear D gene. The sequencing used peripheral blood, collected on day 0 of AZD1222 vaccination. CDR3 sequence reads: CASSLVGSPNSPLHF. The CDR3 nucleotides read TGTGCCAGCAGCTTAGTTGGGTCACCCAATTCACCCCTCCACTTT.